This TCR beta chain appears in the sequencing data of a study of blood T cell repertoires in COVID-19. Study background: The United States, Italy and Spain were the sources of the acute and convalescent COVID-19 samples.

Per the authors' pipeline: Amplification of reference gene primers provided the estimated nucleated cell counts. Profiled with immunoSEQ multiplex PCR; TCRdb holds only in-frame clones, not every one. That table is the source of V, J and clone size, and D and trimming were worked out from the DNA. Counted here are over 100,000 clones, approximately 80% occurring once; the ten biggest clones make up roughly 0.89%. The table lists this clone with a few counts. The origin of this receptor is a woman in her 70s with acute or convalescent COVID-19. Sample: peripheral blood.

CDR3 residues: CASSLDTYEKLFF. CDR3 coding DNA: TGTGCCAGCAGCCTGGACACCTATGAAAAACTGTTTTTT. The V and J genes are TRBV3-1 (or the pseudogene TRBV3-2) and TRBJ1-4, with TRBD1 as a possible D gene (5 bases). The CDR3 extends over 13 amino acids. V dropped 4 bases and J dropped 6 bases, with 9 bases sitting between them. CDR1 is LGHDT and CDR2 is YNNKEL in the germline V gene (reference sequence).